This entry lists 22 T cell receptor beta chains sequenced from one sample in a study of human T cells and chemical hapten exposure. The time point here: patch test 3, about 24 weeks after DPC sensitization. Treatment denoted: therapeutic diphenylcyclopropenone sensitization with weekly scalp DPC. Extraction of total RNA was performed on unfractionated whole blood. Using its own MiXCR run on the RACE reads, TCRdb lists one record per CDR3 protein. The sample gives around 40,000 distinct CDR3 sequences, about 13% of which show up once; 2% to 2.5% is in the top ten. The sample was whole blood, taken in connection with sensitization to the hapten diphenylcyclopropenone (DPC). These receptors were obtained from a middle-aged woman with alopecia areata. Some clones in this sample may be carry-over from other donors' samples.

This clonotype was counted at least ten times. This chain joins TRBV6-6 and TRBJ2-3; TRBD1 might be the D (5 bases). Trimming pared 0 bases from V and 2 bases from J, leaving 9 bases between. Per germline, CDR1 MNHNY and CDR2 SVGAGI (reference sequence). This CDR3 has 15 amino acids. Here the CDR3 reads CASSYSRTLTDTQYF. The CDR3 DNA reads as TGTGCCAGCAGTTACTCAAGGACACTCACAGATACGCAGTATTTT.

The chain employs TRBV19 and TRBJ1-4; D is unclear. The CDR3 spans 16 residues. The germline gives CDR1 LNHDA, CDR2 SQIVND (reference sequence). Trimming took off 2 bases at V and 1 base at J, with 11 bases between the two ends. CDR3: CASSIRIWRTNEKLFF. In nucleotides, the CDR3 is TGTGCCAGTAGTATAAGGATTTGGAGAACTAATGAAAAACTGTTTTTT.

Only a few counts were recorded for this clonotype. This chain links TRBV11-2 with TRBJ2-3, with D tentatively TRBD2 (6 bases). CDR1 is SGHAT, CDR2 FQNNGV, per germline. The CDR3 has 12 residues. The V gene lost 11 bases and the J gene lost 0 bases, with 9 bases spanning the gap. CDR3 amino acids: CASRGSTDTQYF. The CDR3 coding sequence is TGTGCCTCCCGGGGGAGCACAGATACGCAGTATTTT.

This clonotype turned up a few times. The chain joins TRBV5-1 to TRBJ2-7; D is unclear. Germline V gene lookup returns CDR1 SGHRS and CDR2 YFSETQ. V gave up 1 base and J gave up 3 bases, with 14 bases separating them. CDR3 length: 15 residues. CDR3 amino acids: CASSLTSPAYYEQYF. CDR3 nucleotide sequence: TGCGCCAGCAGCTTGACGTCCCCAGCCTACTACGAGCAGTACTTC.

This clonotype turned up a few times. The genes are TRBV5-1 and TRBJ1-4; D gene unclear. The ends were cut back, 0 bases at V and 13 bases at J, with 19 bases in the middle. CDR1 and CDR2 from the germline V gene are SGHRS and YFSETQ. This CDR3 spans 15 amino acids. The CDR3 spells CASSLGQKPQSRLFF. Written as DNA, the CDR3 is TGCGCCAGCAGCTTGGGTCAGAAACCCCAATCCCGACTGTTTTTT.

The gene calls are TRBV5-6 and TRBJ1-5; 7 bases are a match to TRBD1. V dropped 3 bases and J dropped 2; count of bases not matched to a gene: 2. Germline CDR1 SGHDT, CDR2 YYEEEE. The CDR3 sequence is 14 residues long. In nucleotides, the CDR3 is TGTGCCAGCAGCTCTGGACAGGGCAATCAGCCCCAGCATTTT. Translated, it gives CASSSGQGNQPQHF.

V gene TRBV7-3 combines with J gene TRBJ2-5, with D possibly called TRBD1 or TRBD2 (5 bases each). Trimming cost V 5 bases and J 4 bases, with 11 bases left between them. This CDR3 contains 13 residues. Germline V gives CDR1 SGHTA, CDR2 FQGTGA. Written as DNA, the CDR3 is TGTGCCAGCAGCACCCTTGGGGGAGAGACCCAGTACTTC. Its translation: CASSTLGGETQYF.

In its sample, this clonotype was seen a few times. The V gene is TRBV28, the J gene TRBJ1-1; D is perhaps TRBD1 (6 bases). Trimming pared 5 bases from V and 3 bases from J, leaving 16 bases between. This CDR3 contains 15 residues. Germline V CDR1 and CDR2: MDHEN, SYDVKM. The CDR3 sequence is CASSPIGGRDTEAFF. Written as DNA, the CDR3 is TGTGCCAGCAGTCCTATTGGGGGCAGGGACACTGAAGCTTTCTTT.

The chain employs TRBV29-1 and TRBJ2-1; D is ambiguous. This CDR3 contains 11 residues. Deletions cut 7 bases from V and 4 bases from J, with 8 bases between. The germline V gene encodes CDR1 SQVTM and CDR2 ANQGSEA. The CDR3: CSERGYNEQFF. CDR3 in DNA: TGCAGCGAACGCGGATACAATGAGCAGTTCTTC.

This clonotype has a count of ten or more. V is TRBV12-3 or TRBV12-4 and J is TRBJ1-1, with 7 bases identical to TRBD1. CDR3 length equals 15 residues. With V trimmed by 6 bases and J by 6 bases, 13 bases remained unmatched. The DNA for the CDR3 is TGTGCCAGCAGCCCTGACAGGGTCAAGGGATCTGAAGCTTTCTTT. Translating it yields CASSPDRVKGSEAFF.

This clonotype was seen many times. The J gene is TRBJ1-1, the V gene TRBV28; D is unresolved. The CDR3 length is 12 residues. Germline-derived CDR1 and CDR2 are MDHEN and SYDVKM. The germline V and J ends were trimmed by 4 bases and 2 bases, with 5 bases remaining between them. In DNA, the CDR3 is TGTGCCAGCAGTTCGATAAACACTGAAGCTTTCTTT. The encoded protein is CASSSINTEAFF.

V usage is TRBV3-1 and J usage is TRBJ2-1; 10 bases fit TRBD2. CDR3 length: 13 residues. V gave up 7 bases and J gave up 6 bases; unmatched junction bases: 3. The germline V gene has CDR1 LGHDT and CDR2 YNNKEL (reference sequence). The CDR3 region is CASKREGRNEQFF. DNA of the CDR3: TGTGCCAGCAAGCGGGAGGGCCGCAATGAGCAGTTCTTC.

V usage is TRBV5-8 and J usage is TRBJ2-5; D unresolved. Trimming cost V 0 bases and J 10 bases, with 10 bases left between them. Germline V gives CDR1 SGHTS, CDR2 YDEGEE. CDR3 length equals 12 residues. The DNA of the CDR3 is TGTGCCAGCAGCTTGGTCCCCCCGCGCCAGTACTTC. Protein product: CASSLVPPRQYF.

The chain couples TRBV4-1 to TRBJ1-1, with a weak D call TRBD1 (5 bases). Germline loops: CDR1 MGHRA, CDR2 YSYEKL. The CDR3 loop spans 16 amino acids. V lost 3 bases and J 0 bases, leaving 14 bases between the germline ends. In DNA form, the CDR3 reads TGCGCCAGCAGCCAGGGGGGGATCAGACTGAACACTGAAGCTTTCTTT. Amino acids: CASSQGGIRLNTEAFF.

This clonotype has a count of ten or more. The gene calls are TRBV28 and TRBJ1-2; TRBD1 agrees at 8 bases. The ends lost 6 bases at V and 0 bases at J; junction bases unmatched: 3. The CDR3 is made up of 14 amino acids. Per the germline V gene, CDR1 is MDHEN and CDR2 is SYDVKM. The chain's CDR3 is CASSGQGTNYGYTF. In DNA, the CDR3 is TGTGCCAGCAGCGGACAGGGCACTAACTATGGCTACACCTTC.

The CDR3 nucleotides read TGCGCCAGCAGAGGTCTCGCGGGAGGGCCTGTCAACAATGAGCAGTTCTTC. It is translated as CASRGLAGGPVNNEQFF. The J gene is TRBJ2-1, the V gene TRBV5-1; TRBD2 aligns across 9 bases. V trimming: 5 bases; J trimming: 5 bases; junction bases outside the gene matches: 14. Germline CDR1 SGHRS, CDR2 YFSETQ. This CDR3 has 17 amino acids. The full variable domain, rest sourced from reference TRBV5-1 and TRBJ2-1, is KAGVTQTPRYLIKTRGQQVTLSCSPISGHRSVSWYQQTPGQGLQFLFEYFSETQRNKGNFPGRFSGRQFSNSRSEMNVSTLELGDSALYLCASRGLAGGPVNNEQFFGPGTRLTVL.

This clonotype has at least ten counts. V is TRBV28 and J is TRBJ2-1; no firm D call. This CDR3 has 14 residues. V was pared by 4 bases and J by 4 bases, with 11 bases between. Germline V CDR1 and CDR2: MDHEN, SYDVKM. CDR3 loop: CASSSSSRYNEQFF. The CDR3 region has the DNA TGTGCCAGCAGTTCGTCCTCCAGATACAATGAGCAGTTCTTC.

In this sample, this clonotype turned up many times. V and J are TRBV3-1 and TRBJ2-2; no clear D gene. Germline V gene data show CDR1 as LGHDT and CDR2 as YNNKEL (reference sequence). Between the trimmed V and J ends, which lost 4 bases and 7 bases, there was a span of 7 bases. The CDR3 has 12 residues. Here the CDR3 DNA reads TGTGCCAGCAGCCTATCCTACGGGGAGCTGTTTTTT. Amino acid sequence: CASSLSYGELFF. The whole variable domain, filled in from reference TRBV3-1 and TRBJ2-2, reads DTAVSQTPKYLVTQMGNDKSIKCEQNLGHDTMYWYKQDSKKFLKIMFSYNNKELIINETVPNRFSPKSPDKAHLNLHINSLELGDSAVYFCASSLSYGELFFGEGSRLTVL.

This clonotype was observed a handful of times. CDR3 sequence: CASRRYYNEQFF. The DNA of the CDR3 is TGTGCCAGCAGGCGGTACTACAATGAGCAGTTCTTC. The rearrangement joins TRBV28 to TRBJ2-1; D call uncertain. Germline V gene lookup returns CDR1 MDHEN and CDR2 SYDVKM. V lost 6 bases and J 3 bases, leaving 6 bases between the germline ends. This CDR3 comprises 12 residues.

This clonotype was observed at least ten times. The chain is built from TRBV19 and TRBJ2-3; D is uncertain. Germline-derived CDR1 and CDR2 are LNHDA and SQIVND (reference sequence). V dropped 3 bases and J dropped 0 bases, with 7 bases sitting between them. The CDR3 runs 14 residues. DNA of the CDR3: TGTGCCAGTAGTATCCCCGGCAGCACAGATACGCAGTATTTT. Translation: CASSIPGSTDTQYF.

This clonotype was observed a few times. The J gene is TRBJ2-3, the V gene TRBV7-9; 8 bases fit TRBD2. Germline trimming cut 5 bases from V and 0 bases from J; bases unmatched to any gene: 4. Germline V gene lookup returns CDR1 SEHNR and CDR2 FQNEAQ (reference sequence). The CDR3 has 15 residues. DNA for the CDR3: TGTGCCAGCAGCCCGGTAGCGGGGAGCACAGATACGCAGTATTTT. Amino acid sequence: CASSPVAGSTDTQYF.

This clonotype was counted at least ten times. The chain employs TRBV20-1 and TRBJ2-7, with a tentative D call TRBD1 (5 bases). Deletions cut 5 bases from V and 7 bases from J, with 18 bases between. This CDR3 has 13 residues. Germline CDR1 is DFQATT and CDR2 is SNEGSKA (reference sequence). For the CDR3, the DNA is TGCAGTGCTCCCTACCCAGGGTCAGGAGAGCAGTACTTC. Its translation: CSAPYPGSGEQYF.